This T cell receptor (beta chain) was obtained from a study of CD8+ T cells in alopecia areata (dated by TCRdb to 2016 to 2018). Turning to the overall study: Treated patients were enrolled in an open-label pilot trial of oral tofacitinib at 5 to 10 mg twice daily for moderate-to-severe alopecia areata. Clonality in the scalp was compared among normal scalp (n=4), patchy alopecia areata scalp (n=8), and alopecia totalis/universalis scalp (n=8). Scalp tissue and sorted CD4+ and CD8+ peripheral blood T cells from patchy and totalis/universalis alopecia areata patients and from healthy controls were covered by human TCRbeta sequencing. To study T cell clonal expansion in alopecia areata, the researchers applied high-throughput TCRbeta sequencing to both the C3H/HeJ mouse model and human patients. RNA was extracted with the PAXgene miRNA kit for fixed scalp, the miRNeasy kit for PBMCs, and the RNeasy kit for mouse skin. Tofacitinib was given for 6 to 18 months, followed by 6 months of follow-up off drug to assess delayed response and recurrence. Tofacitinib-treated patients had biopsies at baseline and at 4 and 24 weeks of treatment, with a later scalp biopsy in several patients. TCRbeta CDR3 regions were amplified by immunoSEQ multiplex PCR using 35 Vbeta forward and 13 Jbeta reverse primers. What the authors observed across the whole study: Scalp TCR repertoire analysis is complicated because resident alphabeta T cells in normal human skin are also sequenced, whereas mouse skin is dominated by gammadelta T cells. Shared TCR sequences between patients were less evident than in mice, which may be partly attributable to HLA diversity in the patient population. Higher clonality and more expanded CD8+ clones were observed in lesional scalp than in normal scalp, particularly in alopecia totalis/universalis, a finding suggestive of antigenic drive.

Libraries were made using the immunoSEQ multiplex PCR assay. RNA was extracted from all samples and reverse transcribed into cDNA, which served as template for TCR sequencing. SuperScript III was used to make first-strand cDNA, primed with a 2:1 mix of oligo-dT and random hexamers. A synthetic immune receptor repertoire was used to measure amplification bias, and any remaining bias was corrected computationally. As for the authors' bioinformatics: Raw reads were preprocessed to remove errors, and CDR3 was defined by IMGT conventions from the conserved cysteine to phenylalanine. Clonality was computed by normalizing Shannon entropy by log2 of the number of productive unique TCRs and subtracting the result from 1. Scalp TCRbeta sequences were cross-referenced with sorted blood CD4 and CD8 repertoires so that the CD4 or CD8 identity of scalp clones could be inferred. TCRdb limited this immuneACCESS table to in-frame rearrangements with V and J called. A share of clones is missing; checked studies link under half to unresolved V genes, and the rest is unexplained. That table is the source of V, J and clone size, and D and trimming were worked out from the DNA. Present in this sample are 250,000 or so clones, 67% of which were seen just once. The ten largest make up roughly 1.2% of the sample.

Trimming takes 0 bases from V and 3 bases from J, and the germline ends sit 7 bases apart. The CDR1 and CDR2 encoded by the germline V gene (reference sequence) are GTSNPN and SVGIG. Including cysteine and phenylalanine, the CDR3 has 13 amino acids. This entry keeps only the CDR3 DNA: 39 bases, framed from base 1. The sample's time point label, in plain terms: baseline before oral tofacitinib. Lesional scalp punch biopsies and peripheral blood were obtained from alopecia areata patients. PBMCs were separated by density centrifugation and stained for CD3, CD4 and CD8, after which CD4+ and CD8+ T cells were sorted on a FACSAria. To note about this clone: The clone's antigen remains unknown. No base quality information exists; no much larger clone differs at one position. Other DNA sequences in this sample translate to the same CDR3.

Specimen: CD4+ T cells sorted from blood, collected at week 0. The sequence links TRBV30 to TRBJ2-3; D gene: possibly TRBD2, on 6 matching bases. The clonotype originates from a human donor with alopecia areata. The nucleotides read TGTGCCTGGAGTGTCGGGGGTACAGATACGCAGTATTTT. It encodes CAWSVGGTDTQYF.